This TCR beta chain came from a study of T cell repertoires in cytomegalovirus infection. Study-wide context: CMV epitopes used comprised recently identified HLA-C-restricted ones and well-studied HLA-B-restricted ones. Through public TCR beta signatures, both CMV infection and matching HLA type were indicated. Whole-study results and caveats: Summed frequency of shared TCR beta families picked out CMV carriers who also had the relevant HLA. HLA-C-restricted CMV clonotypes gave the most frequent clonotype in two of eight donors.

From the reads, TCRdb called clonotypes with MiXCR, one entry per CDR3 protein. The sample records 650,000 to 900,000 distinct CDR3 sequences, 25% to 30% being singletons. This CDR3 spans 16 amino acids. Trimming cost V 0 bases and J 4 bases; bases outside gene matches: 8. CDR1 MNHEY and CDR2 SVGEGT come from the germline V gene. As for this clonotype: Its antigen remains unknown.

The chain has TRBV6-2 or TRBV6-3 and TRBJ2-7; 8 bases match TRBD1. The sample was cultured CD8+ T cells from PBMCs, taken from culture after CMV antigen stimulation. This sequence was found in a human donor in good health (CMV status not recorded). Some clones in this sample may be carry-over from other donors' samples. In DNA, the CDR3 is TGTGCCAGCAGTTACTCGAAGGCGCAGGGGGCTTACGAGCAGTACGTC. Translated, it gives CASSYSKAQGAYEQYV.